Following are 21 T cell receptor beta chains from one sample sequenced in a study of T cells of healthy individuals. Each CDR3 protein is one row after TCRdb ran MiXCR on the 5' RACE reads. The data show about 82,000 distinct CDR3 sequences, approximately 5.4% seen once. The source of these receptors is a female donor in good health.

V is TRBV29-1 and J is TRBJ2-2; no clear D gene. The CDR3 loop spans 11 amino acids. Germline V gives CDR1 SQVTM, CDR2 ANQGSEA. Trimming left V 7 bases short and J 1 base short, with 4 bases between. CDR3 sequence reads: CSARNTGELFF. DNA of the CDR3: TGCAGCGCCAGGAACACCGGGGAGCTGTTTTTT.

The V and J genes are TRBV6-5 and TRBJ1-5; no reliable D call. Germline assignment: CDR1 MNHEY and CDR2 SVGAGI. V lost 6 bases, J lost 0 bases, and 12 bases lay in between. CDR3 length: 15 residues. In nucleotides, the CDR3 is TGTGCCAGCAGAGCTACAGTTAATAGCAATCAGCCCCAGCATTTT. Amino acid sequence: CASRATVNSNQPQHF.

This chain connects TRBV10-3 to TRBJ1-5, with D unclear. The CDR3 length is 15 residues. The V end lost 1 base, the J end lost 3 bases, and 10 bases lay between the germline ends. Germline values: CDR1 ENHRY, CDR2 SYGVKD. The chain's CDR3 is CAISEFGTDNQPQHF. The DNA of the CDR3 is TGTGCCATCAGTGAGTTTGGCACAGACAATCAGCCCCAGCATTTT.

This clonotype has a count of ten or more. This chain connects TRBV9 to TRBJ2-4; no reliable D call. The CDR3 consists of 15 residues. Germline CDR1 reads SGDLS; CDR2 reads YYNGEE. V lost 0 bases and J lost 0, with 7 bases in between. CDR3 DNA: TGTGCCAGCAGCGTAGGTGGTCTAGCCAAAAACATTCAGTACTTC. Its protein is CASSVGGLAKNIQYF.

This clonotype was seen ten or more times. The chain couples TRBV27 to TRBJ1-5, with D hard to call. This CDR3 region has 17 residues. Trimming cost V 6 bases and J 4 bases, with 22 bases left between them. Germline assignment: CDR1 MNHEY and CDR2 SMNVEV (reference sequence). The CDR3 loop is CASSSNLFYGVNQPQHF. The CDR3 DNA reads TGTGCCAGCAGCTCCAATTTATTTTACGGGGTGAATCAGCCCCAGCATTTT.

V and J are TRBV13 and TRBJ2-7, with 9 bases fitting TRBD2. CDR1 and CDR2 (germline): PRHDT, FYEKMQ (reference sequence). V shed 2 bases, J shed 3 bases, and the junction held 11 bases outside the gene matches. This CDR3 contains 17 residues. The DNA for the CDR3 is TGTGCCAGCAGCTTAACCTATAGCGGGAGAGGGTACTACGAGCAGTACTTC. Protein: CASSLTYSGRGYYEQYF. The variable domain in full, with the rest retrieved from reference TRBV13 and TRBJ2-7, is AAGVIQSPRHLIKEKRETATLKCYPIPRHDTVYWYQQGPGQDPQFLISFYEKMQSDKGSIPDRFSAQQFSDYHSELNMSSLELGDSALYFCASSLTYSGRGYYEQYFGPGTRLTVT.

At least ten counts were recorded for this clonotype. This sequence joins TRBV6-2 or TRBV6-3 and TRBJ2-1; 7 nucleotides line up with TRBD2. This CDR3 is 16 amino acids long. Trimming took 2 bases from V and 7 from J; bases not matched to a gene: 11. CDR1 is MNHEY, CDR2 SVGEGT, per germline. The CDR3 DNA follows: TGTGCCAGCAGTTACGCGGTAGCGGGCTTGAGGAATGAGCAGTTCTTC. As protein: CASSYAVAGLRNEQFF.

The chain couples TRBV5-4 to TRBJ2-1; weak D call: TRBD1 (5 bases). Per the germline V gene, CDR1 is SGHNT and CDR2 is YYREEE (reference sequence). The ends were cut back, 0 bases at V and 6 bases at J, with 10 bases in the middle. This CDR3 contains 14 residues. Written as DNA, the CDR3 is TGTGCCAGCAGCTTGGGGGGAAGGGGCAATGAGCAGTTCTTC. Protein: CASSLGGRGNEQFF.

The V call is TRBV5-5, the J call TRBJ2-1; 12 nucleotides line up with TRBD2. Germline V gene data show CDR1 as SGHKS and CDR2 as YYEKEE (reference sequence). The CDR3 loop spans 15 amino acids. The trim removed 0 bases at V and 9 bases at J, leaving 4 bases unmatched. The CDR3 DNA sequence: TGTGCCAGCAGCTTGGGGACTAGCGGGACTCCTGAGCAGTTCTTC. Protein: CASSLGTSGTPEQFF.

A few counts support this clonotype. The J gene is TRBJ1-4, the V gene TRBV18; D may be TRBD1 (6 bases). The CDR3 has 16 amino acids. Per germline, CDR1 KGHSH and CDR2 LQKENI. Trimming removed 0 bases from V and 4 bases from J, with 12 bases in between. The CDR3 nucleotides read TGTGCCAGCTCACCACCAGGACAGCTCTTTAATGAAAAACTGTTTTTT. Its protein is CASSPPGQLFNEKLFF.

This rearrangement joins TRBV7-3 to TRBJ2-5; tentatively, D is TRBD2 (7 bases). Trimming took off 3 bases at V and 5 bases at J, with 16 bases between the two ends. CDR1 is SGHTA and CDR2 is FQGTGA in the germline V gene. This CDR3 is 15 amino acids long. CDR3 in DNA: TGTGCCAGCAGCTTCCGGGGGGCGCAAAGTGAGACCCAGTACTTC. It specifies CASSFRGAQSETQYF.

Note on this clonotype: It may be a read error: a sequence one base away is much more abundant. V gene TRBV7-2 combines with J gene TRBJ1-1; D gene uncertain. Germline V gene sequence: CDR1 SGHTA, CDR2 FQGNSA. The length of the CDR3 is 13 residues. The chain's CDR3 is CASSLTGNTGAFF. CDR3 DNA sequence: TGTGCCAGCAGCTTAACGGGGAACACTGGAGCTTTCTTT.

This clonotype showed up many times. This chain uses TRBV6-2 or TRBV6-3 with TRBJ1-6; TRBD1 might be the D (6 bases). CDR1 and CDR2 from the germline V gene are MNHEY and SVGEGT. CDR3 length: 14 residues. The V end lost 4 bases, the J end lost 9 bases, and 13 bases lay between the germline ends. In DNA, the CDR3 is TGTGCCAGCAGTTCCAACAGGGAGACTTCACCCCTCCACTTT. Translated: CASSSNRETSPLHF.

With regard to this clonotype: At one end, the junction sequence differs from germline, possibly due to a read error. The chain carries TRBV7-2 and TRBJ2-7; either TRBD1 or TRBD2 may fit D (6 bases each). This CDR3 spans 13 amino acids. CDR1 is SGHTA, CDR2 FQGNSA, per germline. The CDR3 nucleotides read TGTGCCAGCAGCTCTGGGGGGCCCTACAAGCAGTACTTC. Translated, it gives CASSSGGPYKQYF.

This clonotype was detected only a few times. This chain connects TRBV6-6 to TRBJ2-1; tentatively, D is TRBD2 (5 bases). CDR3 length: 14 residues. Germline loops: CDR1 MNHNY, CDR2 SVGAGI (reference sequence). Trimming pared 8 bases from V and 9 bases from J, leaving 20 bases between. CDR3 sequence: CASGLASRDSEQFF. In DNA, the CDR3 is TGTGCCAGCGGGTTAGCGAGTCGCGATAGTGAGCAGTTCTTC.

This clonotype has ten or more counts. The chain employs TRBV13 and TRBJ1-1; D gene ambiguous. Germline V lookup: CDR1 PRHDT, CDR2 FYEKMQ (reference sequence). The V gene lost 2 bases and the J gene lost 3 bases, with 4 bases spanning the gap. The CDR3 runs to 12 residues. Here the CDR3 DNA reads TGTGCCAGCAGCTTATGGGACACTGAAGCTTTCTTT. Protein product: CASSLWDTEAFF.

This chain connects TRBV6-5 to TRBJ1-1, with 10 nucleotides matching TRBD1. Per germline, CDR1 MNHEY and CDR2 SVGAGI. Trimming at V came to 4 bases and at J to 3 bases, leaving 5 bases not matched to a gene. There are 15 residues in the CDR3. CDR3 amino acids: CASSSDRGFDTEAFF. The CDR3, as DNA: TGTGCCAGCAGTTCGGACAGGGGGTTTGACACTGAAGCTTTCTTT.

The table lists this clonotype with a few counts. This chain uses TRBV6-2 or TRBV6-3 with TRBJ2-1; D is possibly TRBD1 or TRBD2 (6 bases each). This CDR3 region has 14 residues. Deletions cut 2 bases from V and 4 bases from J, with 9 bases between. Germline values: CDR1 MNHEY, CDR2 SVGEGT. CDR3: CASSYRRGYNEQFF. The CDR3 DNA reads as TGTGCCAGCAGTTACCGGAGGGGGTACAATGAGCAGTTCTTC.

This clonotype was found a few times. The chain is built from TRBV12-5 and TRBJ2-4, with D tentatively TRBD1 or TRBD2 (6 bases each). Trimming left V 6 bases short and J 1 base short, with 19 bases between. The CDR3 spans 17 residues. CDR1 and CDR2 from the germline V gene are LGHNT and FRNRAP. The CDR3 DNA sequence: TGTGCTAGTGGCCTCCCGGGGGCGTGGGGGGCCAAAAACATTCAGTACTTC. Residues: CASGLPGAWGAKNIQYF.

This clonotype was detected ten times or more. The chain carries TRBV12-5 and TRBJ2-3; D is perhaps TRBD1 (6 bases). CDR1 and CDR2 from the germline V gene are LGHNT and FRNRAP. Trimming pared 4 bases from V and 2 bases from J, leaving 13 bases between. The CDR3 is 15 residues long. CDR3: CASGSGVGFTDTQYF. CDR3 DNA sequence: TGTGCTAGTGGTTCAGGGGTAGGGTTCACAGATACGCAGTATTTT. The whole variable domain, remainder taken from reference TRBV12-5 and TRBJ2-3, is DARVTQTPRHKVTEMGQEVTMRCQPILGHNTVFWYRQTMMQGLELLAYFRNRAPLDDSGMPKDRFSAEMPDATLATLKIQPSEPRDSAVYFCASGSGVGFTDTQYFGPGTRLTVL.

This clonotype has at least ten counts. The rearrangement links TRBV28 to TRBJ2-7; no clear D gene. This CDR3 has 14 amino acids. The V gene's germline CDR1 is MDHEN and CDR2 SYDVKM. V lost 7 bases, J lost 2 bases, and 15 bases lay in between. As DNA, the CDR3 is TGTGCCAGCACAAAAAGACTGACTCCCTACGAGCAGTACTTC. This gives the protein CASTKRLTPYEQYF. Complete variable domain (other parts from reference TRBV28 and TRBJ2-7): DVKVTQSSRYLVKRTGEKVFLECVQDMDHENMFWYRQDPGLGLRLIYFSYDVKMKEKGDIPEGYSVSREKKERFSLILESASTNQTSMYLCASTKRLTPYEQYFGPGTRLTVT.